The sequence of this TCR beta chain was determined in a study of T cell responses to AZD1222 COVID-19 vaccine. Study results and caveats: Vaccine-associated CD4 TCRs spanned spike, dominant at 160-218 and 743-854.

Here immunoSEQ multiplex PCR was the method, and the copy in TCRdb shows in-frame clones only, minus some. The table shows more than 150,000 clones, with about 95% occurring only once. About this clone: What it binds is not known.

Looked up from germline, CDR1 is ENHRY and CDR2 is SYGVKD. This CDR3 contains 14 residues. The junction had 5 bases not matched to a gene; V was cut back by 10 bases and J by 1 base. J is TRBJ2-2 and V is TRBV10-3; TRBD2 matches 8 bases. The sequence was collected from an adult in good health. Sequenced here: peripheral blood, sampled on day 0 of AZD1222 vaccination. CDR3 region: CATGGGMNTGELFF. In DNA, the CDR3 is TGTGCCACCGGGGGGGGGATGAACACCGGGGAGCTGTTTTTT.